These T cell receptor beta chains were read from a single sample in a study of shared clonotypes between healthy human individuals. TCRdb's copy holds only in-frame clones and misses some; the assay was immunoSEQ multiplex PCR. This sample has about 1 million clones; 60% to 80% occur once, and the top ten carry over 1.3%. The sample consisted of memory CD4+ T cells sorted from blood. These receptors all come from a man younger than 35 in good health. The CDR3 runs from the conserved cysteine through the conserved F or W. The order of the fields is CDR3 length, V gene, clone size, CDR3 protein. Only part of the rows carry a size: once, few, many, or a class if the clone is expanded.

>15|TRBV10-2|.
CASSGLAKSSYEQYF
>15|TRBV5-1|.
CASSLVTGGQETQYF
>15|TRBV28|.
CASAKGGRLNTEAFF
>14|TRBV4-1|.
CASSQDKGTTKLFF
>14|TRBV7-2|many
CASSRGRNTGELFF
>12|TRBV28|once
CASTMGQPEAFF
>14|TRBV18|.
CASSPGLDYYEQYF
>12|TRBV5-1|once
CASSKDNWEQYF
>13|TRBV30|.
CAWSTGYNYGYTF
>16|TRBV5-1|once
CASSLGGTFSGNTIYF
>14|TRBV7-2|.
CASSLGSRPETQYF
>15|TRBV6-1|once
CASSGTSGGVSPLHF
>13|TRBV10-3|.
CAISPPQGTEQYF
>17|TRBV5-1|.
CASSLASGPVMNTEAFF
>15|TRBV11-2|.
CASSLGTGGSYEQYF
>13|TRBV7-8|.
CASSLRTEPPLHF
>15|TRBV2|.
CASPRGAGSNQPQHF
>13|TRBV30|.
CAWSAGRYYEQYF
>15|TRBV7-3|.
CASSLTGRSTDTQYF
>11|TRBV29-1|.
CSVAVGYEQYF
>15|TRBV19|.
CASSTGQGTGGEQFF
>13|TRBV6-1|few
CASRDRGNEKLFF